These 9 T cell receptor beta chains share one sample of origin, sequenced in a study of identical twins. MiXCR, run by TCRdb on the 5' RACE reads, gives a single entry per CDR3 protein. This repertoire shows 260,000 or so distinct CDR3 sequences, approximately 8% found once; its top ten account for around 5%. These data were also filed under a second study, of yellow fever vaccine responses in identical twins.

The material sequenced was CD8+ T cells sorted from blood. These receptor sequences come from a woman aged 18-35 years in good health.

This clonotype was seen ten or more times. The chain joins TRBV29-1 to TRBJ1-6, with D uncertain. Germline V gives CDR1 SQVTM, CDR2 ANQGSEA. V lost 7 bases and J 10 bases, leaving 17 bases between the germline ends. The CDR3 covers 13 residues. CDR3 DNA sequence: TGCAGCGCCCTGACCGGGGAGGGATCACCCCTCCACTTT. Its translation is CSALTGEGSPLHF.

This clonotype appeared many times. The CDR3 sequence: CSVGVGSSYNEQFF. The CDR3 coding sequence is TGCAGCGTTGGTGTCGGGAGCTCCTACAATGAGCAGTTCTTC. The chain is built from TRBV29-1 and TRBJ2-1, with D perhaps TRBD2 (6 bases). Trimming pared 4 bases from V and 0 bases from J, leaving 10 bases between. The CDR3 is made up of 14 amino acids. CDR1 and CDR2 (germline): SQVTM, ANQGSEA.

The rearrangement uses TRBV7-2 and TRBJ2-1; the D is unclear. The V end was cut by 1 base, the J end by 7 bases, with 11 bases between. Germline V lookup: CDR1 SGHTA, CDR2 FQGNSA. This CDR3 is 14 amino acids long. CDR3 coding DNA: TGTGCCAGCAGCTTAGTCCACCGGGCAAATGAGCAGTTCTTC. This encodes CASSLVHRANEQFF.

This clonotype was recorded many times. This chain links TRBV6-1 with TRBJ1-6, with TRBD1 identical over 11 bases. V trimming: 5 bases; J trimming: 11 bases; junction bases outside the gene matches: 8. The CDR3 extends over 15 amino acids. In germline, CDR1 is MNHNS, CDR2 SASEGT. CDR3 bases: TGTGCCAGCAGTAAATTCGTGGGACAGGGGGCACCCCTCCACTTT. Translation gives CASSKFVGQGAPLHF.

This clonotype showed up just a few times. V usage is TRBV14 and J usage is TRBJ2-1; possible D gene TRBD2, 5 bases. V was shortened by 3 bases and J by 5 bases, with 17 bases between the two germline ends. The CDR3 extends over 16 amino acids. Germline assignment: CDR1 SGHDN and CDR2 FVKESK. The CDR3 DNA sequence: TGTGCCAGCAGCCACCCCAGCGGCCGGGTCCACAATGAGCAGTTCTTC. It yields the protein CASSHPSGRVHNEQFF.

In this sample, this clonotype turned up many times. The chain recombines TRBV3-1 with TRBJ2-7, with no clear D. The V and J ends lost 1 base and 1 base respectively, with 8 bases between them. The CDR3 spans 14 residues. CDR1 and CDR2 from the germline V gene are LGHDT and YNNKEL (reference sequence). In nucleotides, the CDR3 is TGTGCCAGCAGCCAAGGACTGGGATCCTACGAGCAGTACGTC. Its translation is CASSQGLGSYEQYV.

V usage is TRBV9 and J usage is TRBJ2-3; weak D call: TRBD2 (5 bases). The germline V gene encodes CDR1 SGDLS and CDR2 YYNGEE. CDR3 length equals 17 residues. Trimming shortened V by 0 bases and J by 4 bases, and 18 bases separated the two germline ends. In DNA, the CDR3 is TGTGCCAGCAGCGTAGGAAGCTCTCGACTAAGCGCAGATACGCAGTATTTT. Its translation: CASSVGSSRLSADTQYF.

This clonotype was observed many times. The rearrangement uses TRBV7-9 and TRBJ2-1; no clear D gene. This CDR3 has 13 residues. The germline V gene has CDR1 SEHNR and CDR2 FQNEAQ (reference sequence). V was trimmed by 5 bases and J by 5 bases, leaving 10 bases between them. In DNA form, the CDR3 reads TGTGCCAGCAGCGACCCCCTCGACAATGAGCAGTTCTTC. Translated: CASSDPLDNEQFF.

This clonotype occurred many times. V is TRBV5-1 and J is TRBJ1-1, with D hard to call. The CDR3 is 14 amino acids. From germline, CDR1 is SGHRS and CDR2 YFSETQ. Trimming cost V 1 base and J 4 bases, with 11 bases left between them. The CDR3 sequence is CASSLRTKGTEAFF. As DNA, the CDR3 is TGCGCCAGCAGCTTGCGTACCAAGGGCACTGAAGCTTTCTTT. The complete variable domain, with remaining parts taken from reference TRBV5-1 and TRBJ1-1, reads KAGVTQTPRYLIKTRGQQVTLSCSPISGHRSVSWYQQTPGQGLQFLFEYFSETQRNKGNFPGRFSGRQFSNSRSEMNVSTLELGDSALYLCASSLRTKGTEAFFGQGTRLTVV.